This TCR beta chain was sequenced in a study of blood T cell repertoires in COVID-19. Study summary: Sites in the United States, Italy and Spain provided acute and convalescent COVID-19 samples. In each case, the material was cDNA or gDNA derived from T cells, B-cell-depleted T cells, or PBMCs.

The table lists this clone with a count of one. Germline CDR1 reads LNHNV; CDR2 reads YYDKDF (reference sequence). This CDR3 region has 14 residues. Deletions cut 0 bases from V and 4 bases from J, with 9 bases between. Original handling: Using reference gene primer amplification, nucleated cell counts were estimated. Here immunoSEQ multiplex PCR was the method, and the copy in TCRdb shows in-frame clones only, minus some. Clone size and the V and J calls come from that table; the DNA yielded D and trimming. The sample lists roughly 53,000 clones; about 76% were seen once. Sequenced material: peripheral blood. J is TRBJ2-5 and V is TRBV15; D ambiguous. This receptor was identified in a middle-aged man with active or convalescent COVID-19. Written as DNA, the CDR3 is TGTGCCACCAGCAGAGATGAGACATTAGAGACCCAGTACTTC. Translation: CATSRDETLETQYF. Full variable domain (rest looked up from reference TRBV15 and TRBJ2-5): DAMVIQNPRYQVTQFGKPVTLSCSQTLNHNVMYWYQQKSSQAPKLLFHYYDKDFNNEADTPDNFQSRRPNTSFCFLDIRSPGLGDTAMYLCATSRDETLETQYFGPGTRLLVL.